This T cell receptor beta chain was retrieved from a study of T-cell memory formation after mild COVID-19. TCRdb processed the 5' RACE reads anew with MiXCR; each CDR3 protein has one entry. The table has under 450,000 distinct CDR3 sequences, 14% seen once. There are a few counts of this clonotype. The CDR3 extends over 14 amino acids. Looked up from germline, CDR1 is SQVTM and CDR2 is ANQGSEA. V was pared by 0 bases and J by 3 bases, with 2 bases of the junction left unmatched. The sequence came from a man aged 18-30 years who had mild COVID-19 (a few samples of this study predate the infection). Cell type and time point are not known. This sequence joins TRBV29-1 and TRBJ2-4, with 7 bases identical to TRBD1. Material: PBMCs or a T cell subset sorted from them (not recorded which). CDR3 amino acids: CSVEEGDSKNIQYF. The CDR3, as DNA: TGCAGCGTTGAAGAGGGGGACAGCAAAAACATTCAGTACTTC.